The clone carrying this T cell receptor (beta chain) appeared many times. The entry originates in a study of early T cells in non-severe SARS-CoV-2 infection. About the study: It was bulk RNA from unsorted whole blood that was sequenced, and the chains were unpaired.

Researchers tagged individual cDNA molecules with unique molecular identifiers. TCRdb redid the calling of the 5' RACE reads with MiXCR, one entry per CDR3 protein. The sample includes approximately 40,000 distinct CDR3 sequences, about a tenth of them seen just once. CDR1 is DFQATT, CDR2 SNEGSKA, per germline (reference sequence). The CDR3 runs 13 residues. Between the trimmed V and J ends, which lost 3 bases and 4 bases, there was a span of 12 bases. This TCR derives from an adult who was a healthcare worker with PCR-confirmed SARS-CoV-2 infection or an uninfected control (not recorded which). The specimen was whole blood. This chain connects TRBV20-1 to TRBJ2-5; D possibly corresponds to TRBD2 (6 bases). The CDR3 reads CSASVAAAETQYF. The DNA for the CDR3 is TGCAGTGCTAGCGTAGCGGCCGCAGAGACCCAGTACTTC.